One and the same sample provided the 25 T cell receptor beta chains below, sequenced in a study of blood T cells in healthy people across ages. A second PCR of about 7 to 12 cycles used a sample-barcoded 5' primer and a J-beta primer mix. TCRdb re-called the 5' RACE reads through MiXCR, storing one row per CDR3 protein. The sample records approximately 760,000 distinct CDR3 sequences, 20% to 30% being singletons. The same data also went into a second study, on T cells of mothers and their children.

Sequencing was done on a sample of blood. These receptors originate from a boy younger than 18 in good health.

This clonotype turned up a few times. This chain connects TRBV12-3 or TRBV12-4 to TRBJ1-6, with D possibly matching TRBD1 (5 bases). V lost 3 bases, J lost 10 bases, and 7 bases lay in between. The CDR3 spans 12 residues. For the CDR3, the DNA is TGTGCCAGCAGTTTGGGGGAGTCACCCCTCCACTTT. Its translation: CASSLGESPLHF.

This clonotype has a single count. J is TRBJ1-2 and V is TRBV13; D remains unclear. Germline V gives CDR1 PRHDT, CDR2 FYEKMQ (reference sequence). This CDR3 is built from 16 residues. Trimming took 5 bases from V and 8 from J, leaving 24 bases between them. This chain's CDR3 is CASSATKGPSLGGYTF. The CDR3 region has the DNA TGTGCCAGCAGCGCAACCAAGGGCCCATCCCTGGGAGGCTACACCTTC.

DNA for the CDR3: TGTGCCAGTAGTATATTACTAGCGGGGGTATATGAGCAGTTCTTC. Translating gives CASSILLAGVYEQFF. The chain combines TRBV19 with TRBJ2-1, with TRBD2 identical over 11 bases. CDR3 length: 15 amino acids. V shed 2 bases and J 8 bases; nucleotides not matched to a gene: 5. CDR1 is LNHDA, CDR2 SQIVND, per germline (reference sequence).

This clonotype occurred once. The V gene is TRBV20-1, the J gene TRBJ2-7; D is possibly TRBD1 (6 bases). Germline-derived CDR1 and CDR2 are DFQATT and SNEGSKA (reference sequence). The V and J ends lost 3 bases and 3 bases respectively, with 12 bases between them. The CDR3 spans 13 residues. CDR3 amino acids: CSARVGRGYEQYF. As DNA, the CDR3 is TGCAGTGCTAGGGTGGGCAGGGGCTACGAGCAGTACTTC.

This chain links TRBV29-1 with TRBJ2-4; 8 nucleotides agree with TRBD1. J lost 0 bases, V lost 3 bases, and 10 bases had no gene match. Germline V lookup: CDR1 SQVTM, CDR2 ANQGSEA. The length of the CDR3 is 17 residues. The CDR3 here is CSVEPLTGGLAKNIQYF. The CDR3 DNA sequence: TGCAGCGTTGAGCCGCTTACAGGGGGATTAGCCAAAAACATTCAGTACTTC.

The V and J genes are TRBV12-3 or TRBV12-4 and TRBJ2-2; 8 bases line up with TRBD2. The CDR3 has 15 amino acids. V dropped 7 bases and J dropped 5; count of bases not matched to a gene: 9. CDR3 sequence reads: CASIRAGENTGELFF. Written as DNA, the CDR3 is TGTGCCAGCATCCGAGCGGGAGAGAATACCGGGGAGCTGTTTTTT.

The table lists this clonotype with a few counts. The V call is TRBV12-3 or TRBV12-4, the J call TRBJ2-2, with TRBD2 as a possible D gene (5 bases). Trimming removed 4 bases from V and 1 base from J, with 16 bases in between. This CDR3 spans 17 amino acids. As DNA, the CDR3 is TGTGCCAGCAGTTCCCCTCTCGGACTCAAGAACACCGGGGAGCTGTTTTTT. It yields the protein CASSSPLGLKNTGELFF.

The gene calls are TRBV27 and TRBJ1-5, with 7 bases aligning to TRBD1. The germline V gene encodes CDR1 MNHEY and CDR2 SMNVEV (reference sequence). This CDR3 has 14 residues. After removal of 6 bases from V and 7 bases from J, the junction contained 9 bases not matched to a gene. The CDR3 region has the DNA TGTGCCAGCAGGGTAACAGGGGTCGGACAGCCCCAGCATTTT. Translating gives CASRVTGVGQPQHF.

Worth noting for this clonotype: The junction departs from the called germline gene at one end, perhaps through a read error. The chain carries TRBV5-1 and TRBJ2-3, with D hard to call. This CDR3 is 13 amino acids long. Germline V gene sequence: CDR1 SGHRS, CDR2 YFSETQ. DNA of the CDR3: TGCGCCCGCAGCTTGCGCGGATCTTATACGCAGTATTTT. Translation gives CARSLRGSYTQYF.

The V and J genes are TRBV12-3 or TRBV12-4 and TRBJ1-2; 8 bases are a match to TRBD1. The V gene end was trimmed by 6 bases and the J gene end by 3 bases; junction bases not matched to a gene: 6. The CDR3 consists of 14 residues. This chain's CDR3 is CASRETGVDYGYTF. CDR3 in DNA: TGTGCCAGCAGAGAGACAGGGGTCGACTATGGCTACACCTTC.

This clonotype was counted only a few times. A read error may account for a junction end that differs from germline. CDR3 DNA: TGTGCCGGCAGTCCACTGGTTTGGGAGCAGTACTTC. Translated, it gives CAGSPLVWEQYF. The genes are TRBV6-2 or TRBV6-3 and TRBJ2-7; no clear D. The CDR3 is made up of 12 amino acids. CDR1 MNHEY and CDR2 SVGEGT come from the germline V gene.

The gene calls are TRBV6-4 and TRBJ1-2; 11 positions match TRBD1. J was trimmed by 5 bases and V by 5 bases; bases with no gene match: 7. This CDR3 is 15 amino acids long. Germline V lookup: CDR1 MRHNA, CDR2 SNTAGT. The CDR3 reads CASSRGTGGEYGYTF. The CDR3 region has the DNA TGTGCCAGCAGTAGAGGGACAGGGGGAGAATATGGCTACACCTTC.

The V and J genes are TRBV12-3 or TRBV12-4 and TRBJ2-1; TRBD2 might be the D (6 bases). Trimming pared 0 bases from V and 3 bases from J, leaving 12 bases between. The CDR3 has 16 residues. This chain's CDR3 is CASSLASGPRYNEQFF. CDR3 nucleotide sequence: TGTGCCAGCAGTTTAGCGAGCGGGCCCCGCTACAATGAGCAGTTCTTC.

The chain recombines TRBV9 with TRBJ2-5; D possibly corresponds to TRBD1 (6 bases). Germline V gene sequence: CDR1 SGDLS, CDR2 YYNGEE. Deletions cut 0 bases from V and 1 base from J, with 7 bases between. This CDR3 is 14 amino acids long. For the CDR3, the DNA is TGTGCCAGCAGCGTAGAAGGGGGCCAAGAGACCCAGTACTTC. Amino acid sequence: CASSVEGGQETQYF.

This clonotype was picked up a small number of times. CDR3 in DNA: TGTGCCAGCAGTTTGGGGGGGCGTTCGGCCGAGCAGTACTTC. Translating gives CASSLGGRSAEQYF. This chain joins TRBV12-3 or TRBV12-4 and TRBJ2-7, with TRBD2 as a possible D gene (7 bases). CDR3 length: 14 residues. Between the trimmed V and J ends, which lost 3 bases and 6 bases, there was a span of 15 bases.

This clonotype was recorded a few times. This chain uses TRBV6-5 with TRBJ2-1; TRBD1 agrees at 8 bases. V was clipped by 10 bases and J by 2 bases; unmatched bases: 4. Germline lookup yields CDR1 MNHEY and CDR2 SVGAGI. The CDR3 has 13 residues. CDR3 nucleotide sequence: TGTGCCAACAGGGGGAGACCCTACAATGAGCAGTTCTTC. This gives the protein CANRGRPYNEQFF.

The chain is built from TRBV20-1 and TRBJ2-1; D possibly matches TRBD1 or TRBD2 (5 bases each). Germline CDR1 DFQATT, CDR2 SNEGSKA (reference sequence). V was shortened by 1 base and J by 1 base, with 11 bases between the two germline ends. The CDR3 sequence is 15 residues long. The CDR3 is CSARALEGSYNEQFF. Here the CDR3 DNA reads TGCAGTGCTAGAGCGCTCGAGGGGTCCTACAATGAGCAGTTCTTC.

Written as DNA, the CDR3 is TGTGCCAGCAGTTACACCGGGAGAGGGACCGGGGAGCTGTTTTTT. It encodes CASSYTGRGTGELFF. The chain joins TRBV6-5 to TRBJ2-2, with a possible D match to TRBD2 (6 bases). This CDR3 is 15 amino acids long. Trimming removed 2 bases from V and 5 bases from J, with 12 bases in between. The V gene's germline CDR1 is MNHEY and CDR2 SVGAGI.

This clonotype was counted only a few times. The chain combines TRBV2 with TRBJ2-1; 9 bases are shared with TRBD1. The J call may be in error: the DNA end matches TRBJ2-7 better. CDR1 is SNHLY and CDR2 is FYNNEI in the germline V gene. The CDR3 is made up of 14 amino acids. The CDR3 nucleotides are TGTGCCAGCAGTGAAAGGACAGGGGTAAACGAGCAGTACTTC. Its translation is CASSERTGVNEQYF.

This clonotype was detected only a few times. The chain combines TRBV20-1 with TRBJ2-7, with 8 bases matching TRBD2. Looked up from germline, CDR1 is DFQATT and CDR2 is SNEGSKA (reference sequence). J lost 2 bases, V lost 0 bases, and 15 bases had no gene match. The CDR3 consists of 18 residues. Here the CDR3 reads CSARDIRGREVSPYEQYF. The CDR3 bases are TGCAGTGCTAGAGATATCCGGGGGCGGGAGGTCTCCCCCTACGAGCAGTACTTC.

The chain couples TRBV7-3 to TRBJ1-3; no clear D gene. Per germline, CDR1 SGHTA and CDR2 FQGTGA. The ends were cut back, 6 bases at V and 0 bases at J, with 6 bases in the middle. The length of the CDR3 is 13 residues. DNA of the CDR3: TGTGCCAGCAGTGCGAGCTCTGGAAACACCATATATTTT. Translating gives CASSASSGNTIYF.

The table lists this clonotype with a few counts. V gene TRBV7-2 combines with J gene TRBJ2-1; the match to TRBD2 covers 7 bases. The ends lost 0 bases at V and 2 bases at J; junction bases unmatched: 7. Germline-derived CDR1 and CDR2 are SGHTA and FQGNSA. The CDR3 is 17 amino acids. In nucleotides, the CDR3 is TGTGCCAGCAGCTTAGCGTGGGGTCTAGCGGCCTACAATGAGCAGTTCTTC. It codes for CASSLAWGLAAYNEQFF.

This clonotype was picked up a small number of times. The V call is TRBV5-1, the J call TRBJ2-1; D unresolved. Trimming pared 0 bases from V and 7 bases from J, leaving 17 bases between. The CDR3 runs to 16 residues. CDR1 SGHRS and CDR2 YFSETQ come from the germline V gene. CDR3 region: CASSLDPRIPPNEQFF. As DNA, the CDR3 is TGCGCCAGCAGCTTGGATCCACGAATTCCCCCAAATGAGCAGTTCTTC.

Comments on this clonotype: The junction differs from germline at one of its ends, possibly a read error. This chain joins TRBV7-2 and TRBJ2-7, with a tentative D call TRBD1 (6 bases). Germline V lookup: CDR1 SGHTA, CDR2 FQGNSA. The CDR3 totals 15 residues. As DNA, the CDR3 is TGTGCCAGCAGCTTAGCCACTCAAGGTCCCAGGGGTTCCCTCTTC. This gives the protein CASSLATQGPRGSLF.

V is TRBV7-9 and J is TRBJ1-4; the D gene is possibly TRBD1 (5 bases). This CDR3 has 13 amino acids. From germline, CDR1 is SEHNR and CDR2 FQNEAQ (reference sequence). V was clipped by 5 bases and J by 7 bases, with 11 bases between them. The CDR3 bases are TGTGCCAGCAGCCCGATCGGGGGTGAAAAACTGTTTTTT. Amino acids: CASSPIGGEKLFF. Full variable domain (remainder filled in from reference TRBV7-9 and TRBJ1-4): DTGVSQNPRHKITKRGQNVTFRCDPISEHNRLYWYRQTLGQGPEFLTYFQNEAQLEKSRLLSDRFSAERPKGSFSTLEIQRTEQGDSAMYLCASSPIGGEKLFFGSGTQLSVL.